This T cell receptor (beta chain) stems from a study of cytomegalovirus exposure and HLA in healthy donors. PCR amplification relied on 60 Vbeta primers (plus 13 Jbeta primers). Measured with immunoSEQ multiplex PCR; TCRdb has only the in-frame clones, and not every one. The sample consists of 150,000 to 200,000 clones, approximately 83% of them appearing once. V was shortened by 6 bases and J by 0 bases, with 12 bases between the two germline ends. This CDR3 comprises 15 residues. Germline CDR1 is MNHEY and CDR2 is SMNVEV (reference sequence). The source is a male donor in good health and CMV-seronegative. Sequencing input: PBMCs. The chain joins TRBV27 to TRBJ2-1; perhaps TRBD2 as D (6 bases). For the CDR3, the DNA is TGTGCCAGCAGGTATACTAGCCACTCCTACAATGAGCAGTTCTTC. This gives the protein CASRYTSHSYNEQFF.